A single sample is the source of the 21 T cell receptor beta chains below, sequenced in a study of blood T cell repertoires in COVID-19. The table came from immunoSEQ multiplex PCR; TCRdb's copy has only in-frame clones and leaves some out. The table includes 350,000 to 400,000 clones, over 75% detected once. The specimen sequenced was PBMCs or T cells enriched from blood (not recorded which). The receptor set was obtained from a man between 18 and 35 years old who had recovered from COVID-19.

In DNA, the CDR3 is TGTGCCAGTATTCGTCGAGGAGGGCGGCTAGCGGGGACAAAAGGAACCTACGAGCAGTACTTC. Protein product: CASIRRGGRLAGTKGTYEQYF. The V and J genes are TRBV19 and TRBJ2-7; 9 bases are shared with TRBD2. The germline CDR1 and CDR2 sequences are LNHDA and SQIVND (reference sequence). V shed 7 bases, J shed 2 bases, and the junction held 27 bases outside the gene matches. The CDR3 is 21 residues long.

The V and J genes are TRBV18 and TRBJ2-1, with TRBD1 matching 8 bases. The CDR3 length is 15 residues. V trimming: 3 bases; J trimming: 8 bases; junction bases outside the gene matches: 9. CDR1 is KGHSH and CDR2 is LQKENI in the germline V gene. CDR3 residues: CASSPTGEGRHEQFF. The CDR3, as DNA: TGTGCCAGCTCACCGACAGGGGAAGGTCGTCATGAGCAGTTCTTC.

The genes are TRBV6-2 or TRBV6-3 and TRBJ1-2, with D possibly matching TRBD1 (5 bases). This CDR3 comprises 14 residues. Germline V CDR1 and CDR2: MNHEY, SVGEGT. Trimming stripped 2 bases from V and 4 bases from J, with 11 bases between. CDR3 bases: TGTGCCAGCAGTTACATGGCGGGGGTCTATGGCTACACCTTC. This encodes CASSYMAGVYGYTF.

V gene TRBV7-8 combines with J gene TRBJ2-7; weak D call: TRBD1 (5 bases). The CDR3 extends over 14 amino acids. V lost 4 bases, J lost 3 bases, and 13 bases lay in between. The germline gives CDR1 SGHVS, CDR2 FQNEAQ. DNA of the CDR3: TGTGCCAGCAGCTACGACAGAATTTACTACGAGCAGTACTTC. This codes for CASSYDRIYYEQYF.

The V gene is TRBV11-2, the J gene TRBJ2-5; tentatively, D is TRBD1 (5 bases). This CDR3 spans 15 amino acids. From germline, CDR1 is SGHAT and CDR2 FQNNGV. The germline V and J ends were trimmed by 2 bases and 3 bases, with 13 bases remaining between them. Here the CDR3 reads CASSLSGRNKETQYF. CDR3 nucleotide sequence: TGTGCCAGCAGCTTATCAGGGCGCAATAAAGAGACCCAGTACTTC.

The chain couples TRBV5-4 to TRBJ2-3, with 12 positions matching TRBD2. The CDR3 contains 15 residues. Germline assignment: CDR1 SGHNT and CDR2 YYREEE (reference sequence). V lost 3 bases and J lost 5; bases outside the gene matches: 4. The CDR3 DNA sequence: TGTGCCAGCAGCTCCCGGACTAGCGGGGTAGATACGCAGTATTTT. Its protein product is CASSSRTSGVDTQYF.

The chain has TRBV6-5 and TRBJ1-6; TRBD1 matches 9 bases. After removal of 5 bases from V and 9 bases from J, the junction contained 5 bases not matched to a gene. Germline CDR1 and CDR2: MNHEY and SVGAGI. This CDR3 is 14 amino acids long. CDR3 nucleotide sequence: TGTGCCAGCAGTCTACAGGGGGCCGGTTCACCCCTCCACTTT. Amino acids: CASSLQGAGSPLHF.

CDR3 DNA: TGCGCCAGCAGCCGGGGACTAGCGGGGGGGCAGACCAAAAACATTCAGTACTTC. It codes for CASSRGLAGGQTKNIQYF. This chain links TRBV4-1 with TRBJ2-4; 16 bases agree with TRBD2. CDR3 length equals 18 residues. Germline-derived CDR1 and CDR2 are MGHRA and YSYEKL. The V gene end was trimmed by 4 bases and the J gene end by 2 bases; junction bases not matched to a gene: 5.

This rearrangement joins TRBV18 to TRBJ1-1, with 9 positions matching TRBD1. V lost 5 bases to trimming and J lost 5 bases; unmatched junction nucleotides: 9. The CDR3 contains 15 residues. CDR1 is KGHSH and CDR2 is LQKENI in the germline V gene. CDR3 sequence: CASSGALDRGTEAFF. The CDR3 DNA sequence: TGTGCCAGCTCAGGGGCTTTGGACAGGGGAACTGAAGCTTTCTTT.

The chain couples TRBV5-5 to TRBJ2-7; weak D call: TRBD1 (6 bases). Germline values: CDR1 SGHKS, CDR2 YYEKEE (reference sequence). V was cut by 3 bases and J by 4 bases, with 14 bases left in between. This CDR3 region has 14 residues. The CDR3, as DNA: TGTGCCAGCAGCTCGAGGCAGGGGTTTTACGAGCAGTACTTC. It specifies CASSSRQGFYEQYF.

The chain recombines TRBV2 with TRBJ2-5; D is uncertain. The CDR3 totals 11 residues. V lost 4 bases, J lost 5 bases, and 5 bases lay in between. Germline loops: CDR1 SNHLY, CDR2 FYNNEI. CDR3 sequence: CASSVSETQYF. CDR3 sequence (DNA): TGTGCCAGCAGTGTGAGCGAGACCCAGTACTTC.

This clone was seen just once. The chain joins TRBV25-1 to TRBJ1-2; D is unclear. Germline assignment: CDR1 MGHDK and CDR2 SYGVNS. The CDR3 is 14 amino acids. Trimming pared 4 bases from V and 4 bases from J, leaving 13 bases between. DNA for the CDR3: TGTGCCAGCAGTGGGAGTGGAGGGTCCTATGGCTACACCTTC. It codes for CASSGSGGSYGYTF.

This rearrangement joins TRBV2 to TRBJ1-1; D perhaps matches TRBD1 (6 bases). The CDR3 runs 15 residues. Trimming left V 6 bases short and J 6 bases short, with 20 bases between. Germline values: CDR1 SNHLY, CDR2 FYNNEI. The DNA for the CDR3 is TGTGCCAGCAGGATTGAAGGGGGGAGGGATCCTGAAGCTTTCTTT. Its translation: CASRIEGGRDPEAFF.

This chain uses TRBV30 with TRBJ2-7; 13 nucleotides line up with TRBD2. From germline, CDR1 is GTSNPN and CDR2 SVGIG (reference sequence). The CDR3 totals 18 residues. V shed 1 base, J shed 4 bases, and the junction held 13 bases outside the gene matches. CDR3 nucleotide sequence: TGTGCCTGGAGTGAGGAGGCCCTCGGACTAGCGGGAGCTTACGAGCAGTACTTC. It specifies CAWSEEALGLAGAYEQYF.

This rearrangement joins TRBV14 to TRBJ2-1; 7 bases agree with TRBD2. The CDR3 is made up of 16 amino acids. V trimming: 4 bases; J trimming: 9 bases; junction bases outside the gene matches: 15. Looked up from germline, CDR1 is SGHDN and CDR2 is FVKESK. As DNA, the CDR3 is TGTGCCAGCAGCCCACAATCGGGGCGGGAGTTGGTTGAGCAGTTCTTC. Amino acid sequence: CASSPQSGRELVEQFF. Combining the CDR3 with reference TRBV14 and TRBJ2-1 gives the whole variable domain EAGVTQFPSHSVIEKGQTVTLRCDPISGHDNLYWYRRVMGKEIKFLLHFVKESKQDESGMPNNRFLAERTGGTYSTLKVQPAELEDSGVYFCASSPQSGRELVEQFFGPGTRLTVL.

The genes are TRBV5-4 and TRBJ2-5, with D perhaps matching TRBD2 (6 bases). The CDR3 is 14 residues long. Between the trimmed V and J ends, which lost 7 bases and 2 bases, there was a span of 15 bases. Germline V gives CDR1 SGHNT, CDR2 YYREEE (reference sequence). The DNA of the CDR3 is TGTGCCAGCCGGCAGGGAGGTGGACAAGAGACCCAGTACTTC. It encodes CASRQGGGQETQYF.

The genes are TRBV7-2 and TRBJ2-5, with D perhaps matching TRBD1 (6 bases). The germline CDR1 and CDR2 sequences are SGHTA and FQGNSA. The V end was cut by 0 bases, the J end by 4 bases, with 15 bases between. The CDR3 has 16 residues. The CDR3 sequence: CASSLAFVGAGETQYF. The CDR3 DNA follows: TGTGCCAGCAGCTTAGCTTTCGTGGGGGCTGGAGAGACCCAGTACTTC.

This clone was counted a single time. The chain has TRBV7-2 and TRBJ1-5; possible D gene TRBD1, 6 bases. V was cut by 1 base and J by 11 bases, with 18 bases left in between. The CDR3 has 15 amino acids. Per germline, CDR1 SGHTA and CDR2 FQGNSA. Written as DNA, the CDR3 is TGTGCCAGCAGCTTAGACCGGACAGAAATCACAACCCAGCATTTT. As protein: CASSLDRTEITTQHF.

This chain uses TRBV5-4 with TRBJ2-7; 10 bases are a match to TRBD1. The CDR3 length is 14 residues. With V trimmed by 4 bases and J by 6 bases, 7 bases remained unmatched. The germline gives CDR1 SGHNT, CDR2 YYREEE (reference sequence). The CDR3: CASSLGQGGAEQYF. The CDR3 DNA follows: TGTGCCAGCAGCCTAGGACAGGGGGGTGCCGAGCAGTACTTC.

The chain recombines TRBV7-9 with TRBJ2-7; D is perhaps TRBD2 (5 bases). V shed 5 bases and J shed 5 bases, with 10 bases lying between them. The CDR3 totals 12 residues. Germline CDR1 reads SEHNR; CDR2 reads FQNEAQ (reference sequence). The CDR3 DNA sequence: TGTGCCAGCAGCCCTGTCGGGGACGAGCAGTACTTC. Encoded protein: CASSPVGDEQYF.

CDR3 nucleotides: TGTGCCACCAGTGCAGCAGGCAGGGGGAACACTGAAGCTTTCTTT. Translation: CATSAAGRGNTEAFF. The V and J genes are TRBV24-1 and TRBJ1-1; weak D call: TRBD1 (6 bases). The CDR3 loop spans 15 amino acids. Trimming left V 5 bases short and J 1 base short, with 13 bases between. Germline assignment: CDR1 KGHDR and CDR2 SFDVKD.